This record covers a single TCR beta chain. Its antigen remains unidentified. Study findings and constraints: In terms of TCR gene usage, tumor memory CD4+ T cells clustered together with blood and lymph node memory CD4+ cells, as well as with lymph node naive CD4+ cells.

After constant-region reverse-primer amplification, full-length variable regions underwent semi-nested PCR with Nested Universal Primer A. TCRdb used MiXCR to reprocess the 5' RACE reads, holding one entry per CDR3 protein. The sample holds roughly 42,000 distinct CDR3 sequences, approximately 30% seen once. The CDR3 loop spans 13 amino acids. In germline, CDR1 is SGHRS, CDR2 YFSETQ. The germline V and J ends were trimmed by 5 bases and 2 bases, with 9 bases remaining between them. The sequencing sample was made of tumor-infiltrating memory CD4+ T cells sorted from the breast tumor. Subset defined: memory CD4+ T cells, CD4+CD45RO+CD25-. This chain links TRBV5-1 with TRBJ2-3, with D perhaps given as TRBD1 or TRBD2 (5 bases each). This TCR was recovered from a female donor with breast cancer. This CDR3 is CASSPGATDTQYF. As DNA, the CDR3 is TGCGCCAGCAGTCCCGGGGCCACAGATACGCAGTATTTT.